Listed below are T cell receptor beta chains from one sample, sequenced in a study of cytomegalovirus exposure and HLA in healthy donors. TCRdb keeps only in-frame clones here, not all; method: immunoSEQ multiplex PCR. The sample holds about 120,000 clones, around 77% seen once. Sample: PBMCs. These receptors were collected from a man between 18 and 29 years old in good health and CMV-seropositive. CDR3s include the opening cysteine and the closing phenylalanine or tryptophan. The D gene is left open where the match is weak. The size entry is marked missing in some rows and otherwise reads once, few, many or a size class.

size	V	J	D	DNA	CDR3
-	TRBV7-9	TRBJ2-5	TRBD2	TGTGCCAGCAGCTTAGTCGCACTAGCGGGAGAGACCCAGTACTTC	CASSLVALAGETQYF
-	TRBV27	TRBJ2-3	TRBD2	TGTGCCAGCACCCGACTAGCGGGAGGGGACACAGATACGCAGTATTTT	CASTRLAGGDTDTQYF
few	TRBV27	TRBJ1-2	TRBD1	TGTGCCAGCAGTCTCTCAACCGGGACAGGGTTTGGGGGCTACACCTTC	CASSLSTGTGFGGYTF
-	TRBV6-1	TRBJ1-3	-	TGTGCCAGCAGCCCGGCGGGGGGGGGAAACACCATATATTTT	CASSPAGGGNTIYF
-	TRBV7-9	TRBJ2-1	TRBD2	TGTGCCAGCAGCTTAGTGCTCCTAGCGGGAAGGAACTCCTACAATGAGCAGTTCTTC	CASSLVLLAGRNSYNEQFF
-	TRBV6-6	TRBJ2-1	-	TGTGCCAGCACCAAACGGCAGGGAACTGGAAATGAGCAGTTCTTC	CASTKRQGTGNEQFF
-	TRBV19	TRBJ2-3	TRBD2	TGTGCCAGTAGTATCAGGAGAGCGGGGACAGATACGCAGTATTTT	CASSIRRAGTDTQYF
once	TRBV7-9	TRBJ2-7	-	TGTGCCAGCAGTCATTCTACAGGCTTTAGGGGTCGCGAGCAGTACTTC	CASSHSTGFRGREQYF
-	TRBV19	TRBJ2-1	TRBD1	TGTGCCAGTAGTAGCCGGGACAGAGACAATGAGCAGTTCTTC	CASSSRDRDNEQFF
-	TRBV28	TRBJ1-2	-	TGTGCCAGCAGTCCGGGGGGCAGTTTCTACTCCAACTATGGCTACACCTTC	CASSPGGSFYSNYGYTF
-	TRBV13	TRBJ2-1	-	TGTGCCAGCAGCTGGACAGGGAGGGGTGCGCATGAGCAGTTCTTC	CASSWTGRGAHEQFF